Shown below are 9 T cell receptor beta chains from a single sample sequenced in a study of blood T cell repertoires in COVID-19. TCRdb's copy holds only in-frame clones and misses some; the assay was immunoSEQ multiplex PCR. The repertoire holds 170,000 or so clones, with 88% as singletons. The sequencing input was PBMCs or T cells enriched from blood (not recorded which). The receptors were sampled from a woman younger than 35 who had recovered from COVID-19.

This clone was detected only once. The chain recombines TRBV18 with TRBJ1-5, with a possible D match to TRBD1 (6 bases). Looked up from germline, CDR1 is KGHSH and CDR2 is LQKENI. V was cut by 1 base and J by 2 bases, with 12 bases left in between. This CDR3 contains 16 residues. The CDR3 protein is CASSPQGEGGNQPQHF. The CDR3 DNA is TGTGCCAGCTCACCACAGGGGGAAGGAGGCAATCAGCCCCAGCATTTT. Based on the CDR3 plus reference TRBV18 and TRBJ1-5, the full variable domain is NAGVMQNPRHLVRRRGQEARLRCSPMKGHSHVYWYRQLPEEGLKFMVYLQKENIIDESGMPKERFSAEFPKEGPSILRIQQVVRGDSAAYFCASSPQGEGGNQPQHFGDGTRLSIL.

As concerns this clone: Because it lacks the conserved phenylalanine or tryptophan at the end, this CDR3 is likely a read error. The DNA is left out, because the CDR3 cannot be placed on it with certainty; the CDR3 is given as TCRdb lists it. V usage is TRBV6-1 and J usage is TRBJ2-7; TRBD2, as called in the table, went unchecked against the DNA. The CDR3 is made up of 11 amino acids, end residues included. CDR1 is MNHNS and CDR2 is SASEGT in the germline V gene. The CDR3: CASSDVGGPTL.

This clone was counted once. This sequence joins TRBV10-3 and TRBJ1-6; D is uncertain. V lost 0 bases and J lost 3, with 9 bases in between. Germline CDR1 ENHRY, CDR2 SYGVKD. This CDR3 has 16 amino acids. The CDR3: CAISESGVFYNSPLHF. The CDR3 DNA is TGTGCCATCAGTGAGTCAGGAGTTTTCTATAATTCACCCCTCCACTTT.

CDR3 sequence (DNA): TGTGCCAGTAGTATAGGTTACAGGGGGGCAAGCAATCAGCCCCAGCATTTT. It specifies CASSIGYRGASNQPQHF. This chain joins TRBV19 and TRBJ1-5; 8 nucleotides align to TRBD1. The CDR3 is 17 residues long. Germline values: CDR1 LNHDA, CDR2 SQIVND (reference sequence). J gave up 1 base and V 1 base, and 6 bases lay outside the gene matches.

This clone turned up a few times. The chain links TRBV6-1 to TRBJ2-7; D gene ambiguous. Germline V gene sequence: CDR1 MNHNS, CDR2 SASEGT. Trimming took off 2 bases at V and 2 bases at J, with 10 bases between the two ends. The CDR3 has 14 residues. For the CDR3, the DNA is TGTGCCAGCAGTGAAACGGCTGAGGCCTACGAGCAGTACTTC. Translation gives CASSETAEAYEQYF.

The rearrangement joins TRBV7-9 to TRBJ1-2; 7 bases are shared with TRBD1. In germline, CDR1 is SEHNR, CDR2 FQNEAQ (reference sequence). The J segment lost 2 bases and the V segment lost 3 bases, leaving 6 bases of the junction unmatched. The CDR3 is made up of 15 amino acids. CDR3 loop: CASSFTGAVNYGYTF. Written as DNA, the CDR3 is TGTGCCAGCAGCTTTACAGGGGCCGTCAACTATGGCTACACCTTC.

V usage is TRBV6-5 and J usage is TRBJ1-2; D gene ambiguous. The CDR3 contains 14 residues. Germline V gene sequence: CDR1 MNHEY, CDR2 SVGAGI. V lost 6 bases to trimming and J lost 4 bases, with 15 bases between them. The CDR3 protein is CASSSGLEGYGYTF. CDR3 nucleotides: TGTGCCAGCAGCTCCGGACTTGAAGGCTATGGCTACACCTTC.

The V gene is TRBV28, the J gene TRBJ2-7, with 8 bases matching TRBD1. The germline gives CDR1 MDHEN, CDR2 SYDVKM. After removal of 5 bases from V and 1 base from J, the junction contained 7 bases not matched to a gene. The CDR3 spans 15 residues. CDR3 region: CASSDRGRKSYEQYF. The CDR3 nucleotides read TGTGCCAGCAGTGACAGGGGCAGAAAATCCTACGAGCAGTACTTC.

This chain joins TRBV7-8 and TRBJ1-5, with TRBD1 as a possible D gene (6 bases). The CDR3 has 16 residues. V was cut by 1 base and J by 6 bases, with 16 bases left in between. The germline CDR1 and CDR2 sequences are SGHVS and FQNEAQ. CDR3 in DNA: TGTGCCAGCAGCTTAGTCACCCGGACAGTAATTCAGCCCCAGCATTTT. This gives the protein CASSLVTRTVIQPQHF.